The subject of this entry is one T cell receptor beta chain. The source of the sample is a study of blood T cell repertoires in COVID-19. Study in general: Researchers got acute and convalescent COVID-19 samples from the United States, Italy and Spain. PBMCs, B-cell-depleted T cells, or T cells provided the cDNA or gDNA that made up the material.

Study processing details: Estimation of nucleated cell counts relied on the amplification of reference gene primers. Generated by immunoSEQ multiplex PCR, the TCRdb table keeps only in-frame clones and is missing some. Clonal size and the V and J genes are those of that table, whereas D and trimming came from the DNA. The sample holds roughly 250,000 clones, 90% seen once. V lost 4 bases, J lost 3 bases, and 17 bases stayed unmatched. Germline CDR1 SGHTA, CDR2 FQGTGA. This CDR3 is 19 amino acids long. The chain links TRBV7-3 to TRBJ1-2; TRBD1 agrees at 10 bases. The sample comprised peripheral blood. This TCR derives from a woman between 40 and 50 years old with acute or convalescent COVID-19. Here the CDR3 reads CASSSQIIPHGTGDYGYTF. CDR3 DNA sequence: TGTGCCAGCAGCTCCCAAATCATCCCACATGGGACAGGGGACTATGGCTACACCTTC.